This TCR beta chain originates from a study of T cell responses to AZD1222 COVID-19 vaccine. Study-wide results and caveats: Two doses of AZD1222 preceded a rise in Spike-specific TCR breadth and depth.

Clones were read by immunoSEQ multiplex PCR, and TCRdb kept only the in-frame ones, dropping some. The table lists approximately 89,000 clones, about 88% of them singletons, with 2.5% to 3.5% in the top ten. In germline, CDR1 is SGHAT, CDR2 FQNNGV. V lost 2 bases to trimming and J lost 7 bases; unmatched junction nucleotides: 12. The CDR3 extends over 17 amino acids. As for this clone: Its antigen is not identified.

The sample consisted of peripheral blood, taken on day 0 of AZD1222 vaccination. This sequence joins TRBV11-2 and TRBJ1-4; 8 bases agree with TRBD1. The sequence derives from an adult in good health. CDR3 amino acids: CASSLRGTGQDSEKLFF. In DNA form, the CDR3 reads TGTGCCAGCAGCTTACGAGGAACGGGACAGGATAGTGAAAAACTGTTTTTT.